The present T cell receptor (beta chain) was sequenced within a study of human thymus T cells. Corrective heart surgery yielded resections, and these provided the thymus tissue. Trimming removed 4 bases from V and 0 bases from J, with 17 bases in between. The germline CDR1 and CDR2 sequences are SGHNT and YYREEE (reference sequence). The CDR3 is 16 amino acids. The protocol was immunoSEQ multiplex PCR, while the TCRdb copy is restricted to in-frame clones and leaves out a portion. The profile shows tens of thousands of clones, roughly 96% of them singletons. The clonotype comes from a girl less than two years old with a congenital heart defect but otherwise immunologically healthy. This chain uses TRBV5-4 with TRBJ2-7; D is possibly TRBD1 (6 bases). Sequencing input: thymus tissue. In DNA, the CDR3 is TGTGCCAGCAGCCAAAAGCCGACAGGTAACTCCTACGAGCAGTACTTC. As protein: CASSQKPTGNSYEQYF.